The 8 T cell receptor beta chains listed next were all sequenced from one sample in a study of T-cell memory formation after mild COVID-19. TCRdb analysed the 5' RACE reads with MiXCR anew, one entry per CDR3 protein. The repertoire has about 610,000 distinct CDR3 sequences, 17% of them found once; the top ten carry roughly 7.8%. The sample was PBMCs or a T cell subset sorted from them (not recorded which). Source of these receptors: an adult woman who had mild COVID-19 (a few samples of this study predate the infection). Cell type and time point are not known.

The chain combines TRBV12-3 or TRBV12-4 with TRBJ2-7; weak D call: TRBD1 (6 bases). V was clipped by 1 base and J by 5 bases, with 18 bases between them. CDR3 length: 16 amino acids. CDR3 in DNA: TGTGCCAGCAGTTTAGAGTGGGGGCAACAATTCGACGAGCAGTACTTC. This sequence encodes CASSLEWGQQFDEQYF.

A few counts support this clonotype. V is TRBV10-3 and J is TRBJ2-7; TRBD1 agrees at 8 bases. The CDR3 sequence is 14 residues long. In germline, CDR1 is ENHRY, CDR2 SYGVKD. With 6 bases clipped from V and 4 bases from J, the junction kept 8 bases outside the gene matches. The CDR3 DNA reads TGTGCCATCAGGGGGACAGGAGAAGGATACGAGCAGTACTTC. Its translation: CAIRGTGEGYEQYF.

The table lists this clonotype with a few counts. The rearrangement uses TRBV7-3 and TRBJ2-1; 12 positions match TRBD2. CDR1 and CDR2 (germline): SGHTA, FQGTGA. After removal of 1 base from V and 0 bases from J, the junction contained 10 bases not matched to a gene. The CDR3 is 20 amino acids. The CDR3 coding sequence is TGTGCCAGCAGCTTAAGCGTCGGACTAGCGGGAAAGAGCTCCTACAATGAGCAGTTCTTC. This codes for CASSLSVGLAGKSSYNEQFF.

CDR3 bases: TGTGCCAGCGGTCTTGGTCAGGTGAACACTGAAGCTTTCTTT. This encodes CASGLGQVNTEAFF. V is TRBV3-1 and J is TRBJ1-1; D not certain. The CDR3 has 14 residues. The ends were cut back, 8 bases at V and 0 bases at J, with 13 bases in the middle. The V gene's germline CDR1 is LGHDT and CDR2 YNNKEL (reference sequence).

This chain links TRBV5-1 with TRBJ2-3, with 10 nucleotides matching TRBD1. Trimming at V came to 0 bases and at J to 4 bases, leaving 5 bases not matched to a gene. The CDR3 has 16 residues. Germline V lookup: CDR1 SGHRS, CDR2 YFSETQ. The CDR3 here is CASSLGGQGTADTQYF. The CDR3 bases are TGCGCCAGCAGCTTGGGGGGACAGGGGACGGCAGATACGCAGTATTTT.

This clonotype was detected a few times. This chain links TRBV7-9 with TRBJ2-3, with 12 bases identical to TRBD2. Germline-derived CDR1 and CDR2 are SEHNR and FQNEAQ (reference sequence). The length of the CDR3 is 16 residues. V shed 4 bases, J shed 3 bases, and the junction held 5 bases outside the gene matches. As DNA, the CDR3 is TGTGCCAGCAGCTCAAGGACTAGCGGGATAACAGATACGCAGTATTTT. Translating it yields CASSSRTSGITDTQYF.

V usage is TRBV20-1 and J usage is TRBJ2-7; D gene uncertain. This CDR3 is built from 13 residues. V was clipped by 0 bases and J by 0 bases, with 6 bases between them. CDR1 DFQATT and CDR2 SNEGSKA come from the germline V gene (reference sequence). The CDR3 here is CSARDQVSYEQYF. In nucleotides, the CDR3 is TGCAGTGCTAGAGATCAAGTCTCCTACGAGCAGTACTTC.

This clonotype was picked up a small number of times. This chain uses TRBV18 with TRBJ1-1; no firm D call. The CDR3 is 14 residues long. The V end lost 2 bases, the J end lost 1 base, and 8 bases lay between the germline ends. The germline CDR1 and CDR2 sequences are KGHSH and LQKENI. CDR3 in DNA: TGTGCCAGCTCACCATTACCGGAGAACACTGAAGCTTTCTTT. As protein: CASSPLPENTEAFF.